This T cell receptor beta chain was identified in a study of blood T cell repertoires in COVID-19. The protocol was immunoSEQ multiplex PCR, while the TCRdb copy is restricted to in-frame clones and leaves out a portion. This table has about 200,000 clones, around 82% appearing once. V lost 1 base, J lost 2 bases, and 10 bases stayed unmatched. The CDR3 has 18 residues. Per the germline V gene, CDR1 is SGHDT and CDR2 is YYEEEE. The specimen was PBMCs or T cells enriched from blood (not recorded which). This TCR derives from a woman between 45 and 65 years old who had been exposed to COVID-19. The V gene is TRBV5-6, the J gene TRBJ1-5; 9 bases are shared with TRBD1. The CDR3 DNA follows: TGTGCCAGCAGCTTGCGGACAGGGGCCGCTGGGCGCAATCAGCCCCAGCATTTT. Translated: CASSLRTGAAGRNQPQHF.